This T cell receptor (beta chain) originates from a study of blood T cell repertoires in COVID-19. Study-level background: Samples came from the United States, Italy and Spain, spanning acute and convalescent COVID-19. PBMCs, B-cell-depleted T cells, or T cells provided the cDNA or gDNA that made up the material.

In the source study's methods: Reference gene primer amplification gave nucleated cell count estimates. Data came from immunoSEQ multiplex PCR; TCRdb stores just in-frame clones and leaves some out. D and trimming come from the DNA, and the V and J calls and clone size come from that table. The sample contains 200,000 to 300,000 clones, nearly 90% of which appear only once. Germline V lookup: CDR1 SGHTA, CDR2 FQGNSA. Trimming left V 5 bases short and J 0 bases short, with 10 bases between. This CDR3 has 14 amino acids. The sequence was obtained from a human donor in a cohort sampled during active COVID-19. The rearrangement links TRBV7-2 to TRBJ1-1, with D perhaps TRBD1 (6 bases). Sequencing used peripheral blood. CDR3 sequence reads: CASSQTGLNTEAFF. CDR3 coding DNA: TGTGCCAGCAGCCAGACAGGCCTGAACACTGAAGCTTTCTTT.